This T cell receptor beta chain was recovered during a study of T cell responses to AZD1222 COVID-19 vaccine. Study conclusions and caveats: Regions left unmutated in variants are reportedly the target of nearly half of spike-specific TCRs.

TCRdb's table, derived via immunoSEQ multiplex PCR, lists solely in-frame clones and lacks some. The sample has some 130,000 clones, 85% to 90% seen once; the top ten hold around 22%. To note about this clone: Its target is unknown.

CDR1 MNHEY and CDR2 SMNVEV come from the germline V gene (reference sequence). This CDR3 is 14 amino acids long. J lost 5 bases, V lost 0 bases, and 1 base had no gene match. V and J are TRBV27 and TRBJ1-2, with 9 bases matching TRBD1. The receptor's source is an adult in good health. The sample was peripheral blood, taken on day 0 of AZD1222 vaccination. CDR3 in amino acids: CASSLSGTGYGYTF. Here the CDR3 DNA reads TGTGCCAGCAGTTTATCCGGGACAGGGTATGGCTACACCTTC.